The entry below gives a single T cell receptor (beta chain) sequence along with its context. This entry is derived from a study of control samples from healthy donors and cancer patients. TCRdb's copy holds only in-frame clones and misses some; the assay was immunoSEQ multiplex PCR. Found here are fewer than 95,000 clones, 70% to 90% of them singletons; the top ten hold 0.95% to 1.5%. This CDR3 is 13 amino acids long. Germline values: CDR1 SGDLS, CDR2 YYNGEE. V lost 2 bases to trimming and J lost 6 bases, with 11 bases between them. This receptor was identified in a woman aged 50 to 60 in good health. Sample: blood. This chain uses TRBV9 with TRBJ1-2; D may be TRBD1 (6 bases). The CDR3 DNA sequence: TGTGCCAGCAGCGTGGGGGGCGCAGATGGCTACACCTTC. The encoded protein is CASSVGGADGYTF.